This T cell receptor (beta chain) was obtained from a study of blood T cell repertoires in COVID-19. Study background: COVID-19 samples collected from the United States, Italy and Spain covered acute and convalescent phases. From T cells, B-cell-depleted T cells, or PBMCs came the material, which was cDNA or gDNA.

V was pared by 4 bases and J by 2 bases, with 8 bases between. This CDR3 has 13 residues. Original analysis: Amplification with reference gene primers provided the estimates of nucleated cell counts. Sequencing used immunoSEQ multiplex PCR; TCRdb keeps in-frame clones, though not all of them. Clone size and the V and J calls come from that table; the DNA yielded D and trimming. This table has some 160,000 clones, approximately 80% appearing once. The receptor comes from a human donor in a cohort sampled during active COVID-19. V usage is TRBV12-3 or TRBV12-4 and J usage is TRBJ1-1; TRBD1 might be the D (5 bases). The specimen sequenced was peripheral blood. The CDR3 nucleotides read TGTGCCAGCAGTTACCAGGGAAACACTGAAGCTTTCTTT. Its protein is CASSYQGNTEAFF.